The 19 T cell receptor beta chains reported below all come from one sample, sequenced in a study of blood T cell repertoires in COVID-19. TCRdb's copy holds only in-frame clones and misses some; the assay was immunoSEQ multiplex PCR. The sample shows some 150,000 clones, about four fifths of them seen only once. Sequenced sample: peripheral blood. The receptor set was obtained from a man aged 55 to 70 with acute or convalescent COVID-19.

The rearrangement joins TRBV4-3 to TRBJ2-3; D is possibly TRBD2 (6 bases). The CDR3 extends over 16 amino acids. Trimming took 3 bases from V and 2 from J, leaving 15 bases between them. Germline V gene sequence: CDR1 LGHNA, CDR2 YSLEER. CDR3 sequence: CASSHAGRGNTDTQYF. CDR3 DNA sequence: TGCGCCAGCAGCCACGCAGGACGGGGGAACACAGATACGCAGTATTTT.

As DNA, the CDR3 is TGTGCCAGCAGCATAGGACGACAGGGGAGGGAGACCCAGTACTTC. Translating it yields CASSIGRQGRETQYF. The chain joins TRBV21-1 to TRBJ2-5; the table calls TRBD1, which could not be checked here. TRBV21-1 is a recognized pseudogene. The CDR3 loop spans 15 amino acids.

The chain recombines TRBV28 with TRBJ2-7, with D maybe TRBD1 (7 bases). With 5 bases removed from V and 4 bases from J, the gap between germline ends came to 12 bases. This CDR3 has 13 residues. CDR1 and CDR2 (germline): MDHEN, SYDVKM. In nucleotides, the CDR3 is TGTGCCAGCAGTGTACAGGGGAGGTACGAGCAGTACTTC. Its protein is CASSVQGRYEQYF.

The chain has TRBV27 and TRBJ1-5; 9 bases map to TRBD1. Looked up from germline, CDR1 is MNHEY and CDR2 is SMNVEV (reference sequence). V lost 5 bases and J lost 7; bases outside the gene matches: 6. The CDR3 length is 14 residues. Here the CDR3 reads CASSPGTGYQPQHF. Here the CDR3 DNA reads TGTGCCAGCAGTCCCGGGACAGGGTACCAGCCCCAGCATTTT.

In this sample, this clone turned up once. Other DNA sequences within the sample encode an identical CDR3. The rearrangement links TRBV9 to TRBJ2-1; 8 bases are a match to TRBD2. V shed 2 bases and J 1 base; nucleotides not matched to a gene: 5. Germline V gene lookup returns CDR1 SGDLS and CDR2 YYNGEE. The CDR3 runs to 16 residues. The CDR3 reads CASSVRSGSSYNEQFF. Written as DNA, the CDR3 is TGTGCCAGCAGCGTCCGAAGCGGGAGTTCCTACAATGAGCAGTTCTTC.

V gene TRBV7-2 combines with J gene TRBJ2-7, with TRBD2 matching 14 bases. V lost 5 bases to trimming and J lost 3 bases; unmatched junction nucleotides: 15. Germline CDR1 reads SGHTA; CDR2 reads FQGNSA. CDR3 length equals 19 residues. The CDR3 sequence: CASSPDRLAGGPGDYEQYF. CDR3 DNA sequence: TGTGCCAGCAGCCCAGACCGACTAGCGGGAGGGCCGGGGGACTACGAGCAGTACTTC. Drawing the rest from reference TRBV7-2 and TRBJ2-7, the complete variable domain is GAGVSQSPSNKVTEKGKDVELRCDPISGHTALYWYRQSLGQGLEFLIYFQGNSAPDKSGLPSDRFSAERTGGSVSTLTIQRTQQEDSAVYLCASSPDRLAGGPGDYEQYFGPGTRLTVT.

The CDR3 sequence: CASSQRGAREQYF. The CDR3 DNA sequence: TGTGCCAGCAGCCAACGGGGGGCGAGGGAGCAGTACTTC. The chain has TRBV3-1 (or the pseudogene TRBV3-2) and TRBJ2-7; tentatively, D is TRBD2 (7 bases). Trimming removed 2 bases at V and 7 bases at J, with 12 bases between. The CDR3 has 13 residues. Germline CDR1 LGHDT, CDR2 YNNKEL (reference sequence).

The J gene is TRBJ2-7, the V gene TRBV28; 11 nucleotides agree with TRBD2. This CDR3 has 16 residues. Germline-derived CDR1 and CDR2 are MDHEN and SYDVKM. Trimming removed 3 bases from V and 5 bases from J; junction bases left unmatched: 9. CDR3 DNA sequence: TGTGCCAGCAGTTTCCTCGGGACTAGCGGTCGGAACGAGCAGTACTTC. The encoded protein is CASSFLGTSGRNEQYF.

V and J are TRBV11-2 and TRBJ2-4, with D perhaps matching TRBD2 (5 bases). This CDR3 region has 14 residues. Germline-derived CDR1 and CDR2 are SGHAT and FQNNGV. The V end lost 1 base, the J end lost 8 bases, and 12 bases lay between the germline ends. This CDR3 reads CASSLGSGMDIQYF. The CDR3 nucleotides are TGTGCCAGCAGCTTAGGTTCGGGGATGGACATTCAGTACTTC. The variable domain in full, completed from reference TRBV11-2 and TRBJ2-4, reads EAGVAQSPRYKIIEKRQSVAFWCNPISGHATLYWYQQILGQGPKLLIQFQNNGVVDDSQLPKDRFSAERLKGVDSTLKIQPAKLEDSAVYLCASSLGSGMDIQYFGAGTRLSVL.

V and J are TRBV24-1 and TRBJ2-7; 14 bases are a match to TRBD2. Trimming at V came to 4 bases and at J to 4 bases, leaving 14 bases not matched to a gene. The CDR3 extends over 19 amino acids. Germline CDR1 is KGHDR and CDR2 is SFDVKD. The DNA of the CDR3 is TGTGCCACCAGTGACCCTTATTCCGGGACTAGCGGGAGAGGTTACGAGCAGTACTTC. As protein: CATSDPYSGTSGRGYEQYF.

The CDR3 bases are TGTGCCAGCAGCAGGGGACAGGCGTATGGCTACACCTTC. It translates to CASSRGQAYGYTF. This chain connects TRBV27 to TRBJ1-2; 8 positions match TRBD1. Germline V CDR1 and CDR2: MNHEY, SMNVEV (reference sequence). V lost 6 bases, J lost 5 bases, and 5 bases stayed unmatched. The CDR3 covers 13 residues.

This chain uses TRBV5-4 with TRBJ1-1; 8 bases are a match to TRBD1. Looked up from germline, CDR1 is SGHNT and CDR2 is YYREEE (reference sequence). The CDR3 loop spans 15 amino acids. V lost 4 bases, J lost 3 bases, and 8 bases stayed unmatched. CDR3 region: CASSVGQGTYTEAFF. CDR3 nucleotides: TGTGCCAGCAGCGTAGGACAGGGCACTTACACTGAAGCTTTCTTT.

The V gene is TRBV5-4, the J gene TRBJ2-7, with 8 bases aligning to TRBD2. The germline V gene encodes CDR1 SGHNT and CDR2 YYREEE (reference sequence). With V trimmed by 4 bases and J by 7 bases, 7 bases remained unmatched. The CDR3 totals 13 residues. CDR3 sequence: CASSTTSEGEQYF. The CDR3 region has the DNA TGTGCCAGCAGCACGACTAGCGAGGGAGAGCAGTACTTC.

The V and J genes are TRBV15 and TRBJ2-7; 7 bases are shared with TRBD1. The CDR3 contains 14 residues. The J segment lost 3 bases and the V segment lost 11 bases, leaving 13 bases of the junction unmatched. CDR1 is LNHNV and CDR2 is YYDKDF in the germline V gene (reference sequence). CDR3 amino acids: CAPRDSPVDYEQYF. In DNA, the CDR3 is TGTGCCCCGAGGGACAGTCCGGTTGACTACGAGCAGTACTTC.

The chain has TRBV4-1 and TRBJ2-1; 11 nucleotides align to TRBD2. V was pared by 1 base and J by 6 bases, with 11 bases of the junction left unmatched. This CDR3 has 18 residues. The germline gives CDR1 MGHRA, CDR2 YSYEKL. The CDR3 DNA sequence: TGCGCCAGCAGCCAAGCGTCATTAGCGGGGGGGCTCATCAATGAGCAGTTCTTC. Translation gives CASSQASLAGGLINEQFF.

The CDR3 sequence: CASSLATGAGNSPLHF. The CDR3 DNA sequence: TGTGCCAGCAGCTTAGCCACAGGGGCTGGTAATTCACCCCTCCACTTT. The V gene is TRBV7-6, the J gene TRBJ1-6; 7 bases agree with TRBD1. Trimming removed 0 bases from V and 6 bases from J; junction bases left unmatched: 5. Germline-derived CDR1 and CDR2 are SGHVS and FNYEAQ. The CDR3 runs 16 residues.

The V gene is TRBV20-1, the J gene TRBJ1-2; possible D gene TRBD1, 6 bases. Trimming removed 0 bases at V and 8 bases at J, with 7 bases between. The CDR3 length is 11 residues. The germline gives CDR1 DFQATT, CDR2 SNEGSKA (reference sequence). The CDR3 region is CSARDGGGYTF. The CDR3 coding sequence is TGCAGTGCTAGAGATGGGGGCGGCTACACCTTC.

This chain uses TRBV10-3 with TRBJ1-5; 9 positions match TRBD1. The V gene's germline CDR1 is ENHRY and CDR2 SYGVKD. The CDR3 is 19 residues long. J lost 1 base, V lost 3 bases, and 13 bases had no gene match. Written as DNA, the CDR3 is TGTGCCATCAGTGAAACAGGGGGCCGAGCTTTAGCAAGCAATCAGCCCCAGCATTTT. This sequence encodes CAISETGGRALASNQPQHF.

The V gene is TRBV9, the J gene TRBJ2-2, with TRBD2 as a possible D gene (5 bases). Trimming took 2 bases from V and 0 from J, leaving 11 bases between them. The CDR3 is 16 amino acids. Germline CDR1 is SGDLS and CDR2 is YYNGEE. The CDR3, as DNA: TGTGCCAGCAGCGTCCTAGAGGGAGCGAACACCGGGGAGCTGTTTTTT. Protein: CASSVLEGANTGELFF.